The 15 T cell receptor beta chains listed next were all sequenced from one sample in a study of T-cell reconstitution after alpha-beta-depleted transplantation in children. Unique molecular identifiers were incorporated when the TCRbeta library was constructed. Via MiXCR, TCRdb re-called the PCR reads, giving one row per CDR3 protein. This table holds 230,000 or so distinct CDR3 sequences, approximately 9.9% found once. The sample was PBMCs from the stem cell graft donor, taken from the stem cell graft. The receptor source for this set is a human donor who donated a stem cell graft to a child with SCID.

This clonotype has a count of ten or more. The genes are TRBV20-1 and TRBJ2-3; TRBD2 might be the D (5 bases). Germline V lookup: CDR1 DFQATT, CDR2 SNEGSKA (reference sequence). This CDR3 comprises 13 residues. Between the trimmed V and J ends, which lost 2 bases and 0 bases, there was a span of 6 bases. The CDR3 coding sequence is TGCAGTGCTAGACTAGCTAGCACAGATACGCAGTATTTT. Residues: CSARLASTDTQYF.

This clonotype was observed many times. The gene calls are TRBV7-2 and TRBJ2-5; TRBD2 agrees at 8 bases. In germline, CDR1 is SGHTA, CDR2 FQGNSA. V was clipped by 5 bases and J by 5 bases; unmatched bases: 7. The length of the CDR3 is 14 residues. In DNA form, the CDR3 reads TGTGCCAGCAGCAACGAGGGACTAGTGGAGACCCAGTACTTC. This gives the protein CASSNEGLVETQYF.

This clonotype was recorded many times. The chain has TRBV6-1 and TRBJ2-2; perhaps TRBD2 as D (6 bases). The CDR3 runs 17 residues. CDR1 is MNHNS, CDR2 SASEGT, per germline. The V and J ends lost 6 bases and 4 bases respectively, with 21 bases between them. The CDR3 is CASRSGETSRVTGELFF. The CDR3 DNA is TGTGCCAGCAGGTCGGGGGAAACTTCGCGCGTCACCGGGGAGCTGTTTTTT.

This clonotype turned up a few times. CDR3: CSASPEVYEQYF. CDR3 bases: TGCAGTGCTTCCCCTGAGGTTTACGAGCAGTACTTC. The chain employs TRBV20-1 and TRBJ2-7; no clear D gene. Germline V gene lookup returns CDR1 DFQATT and CDR2 SNEGSKA (reference sequence). V shed 5 bases and J shed 4 bases, with 12 bases lying between them. The CDR3 loop spans 12 amino acids.

The rearrangement joins TRBV7-2 to TRBJ2-7, with D tentatively TRBD1 or TRBD2 (5 bases each). The germline CDR1 and CDR2 sequences are SGHTA and FQGNSA. This CDR3 region has 14 residues. Trimming took off 1 base at V and 2 bases at J, with 9 bases between the two ends. CDR3 sequence reads: CASSLGGRPYEQYF. As DNA, the CDR3 is TGTGCCAGCAGCTTAGGGGGACGGCCCTACGAGCAGTACTTC.

This clonotype was seen at least ten times. The gene calls are TRBV12-3 or TRBV12-4 and TRBJ1-1; 8 bases are a match to TRBD1. Unmatched junction bases numbered 7, after V lost 6 bases and J lost 4 bases. The CDR3 covers 14 residues. The CDR3 nucleotides read TGTGCCAGCAGACCCGGACAGGGACGCACTGAAGCTTTCTTT. This translates into CASRPGQGRTEAFF.

This clonotype showed up many times. V usage is TRBV4-1 and J usage is TRBJ2-3, with 16 bases aligning to TRBD2. Germline-derived CDR1 and CDR2 are MGHRA and YSYEKL. The junction had 7 bases not matched to a gene; V was cut back by 0 bases and J by 1 base. The CDR3 extends over 20 amino acids. CDR3 amino acids: CASSQEPGLAGGRGTDTQYF. CDR3 DNA sequence: TGCGCCAGCAGCCAAGAACCGGGACTAGCGGGGGGGCGCGGCACAGATACGCAGTATTTT.

Ten or more counts support this clonotype. The gene calls are TRBV5-1 and TRBJ1-1; weak D call: TRBD1 (5 bases). CDR3 length: 13 residues. V was cut by 4 bases and J by 3 bases, with 10 bases left in between. Germline V lookup: CDR1 SGHRS, CDR2 YFSETQ. The CDR3 protein is CASSPGTDTEAFF. The CDR3, as DNA: TGCGCCAGCAGCCCGGGGACCGACACTGAAGCTTTCTTT.

This clonotype showed up many times. The chain carries TRBV12-3 or TRBV12-4 and TRBJ1-6, with TRBD1 matching over 9 bases. With 5 bases clipped from V and 7 bases from J, the junction kept 18 bases outside the gene matches. The CDR3 covers 19 residues. CDR3 sequence (DNA): TGTGCCAGCAGTGACGCCGGGACAGGGAGGACGATTATAAATTCACCCCTCCACTTT. This gives the protein CASSDAGTGRTIINSPLHF.

At least ten counts were recorded for this clonotype. V gene TRBV11-2 combines with J gene TRBJ2-7; 9 bases agree with TRBD1. Germline assignment: CDR1 SGHAT and CDR2 FQNNGV. The CDR3 length is 15 residues. V was clipped by 5 bases and J by 2 bases; unmatched bases: 7. The CDR3 nucleotides read TGTGCCAGCAGCCGTGTAGGGACAGGGCCCTACGAGCAGTACTTC. Its protein is CASSRVGTGPYEQYF. The variable domain in full, completed from reference TRBV11-2 and TRBJ2-7, reads EAGVAQSPRYKIIEKRQSVAFWCNPISGHATLYWYQQILGQGPKLLIQFQNNGVVDDSQLPKDRFSAERLKGVDSTLKIQPAKLEDSAVYLCASSRVGTGPYEQYFGPGTRLTVT.

This clonotype occurred many times. V is TRBV5-4 and J is TRBJ1-1; 9 bases map to TRBD1. V trimming: 2 bases; J trimming: 4 bases; junction bases outside the gene matches: 9. Germline CDR1 reads SGHNT; CDR2 reads YYREEE (reference sequence). CDR3 length equals 16 residues. In nucleotides, the CDR3 is TGTGCCAGCAGCTTTGTGTCCGGACAGGGGAGCACTGAAGCTTTCTTT. The encoded protein is CASSFVSGQGSTEAFF.

Ten or more counts support this clonotype. V and J are TRBV6-1 and TRBJ1-1, with 7 bases identical to TRBD1. Germline V gene sequence: CDR1 MNHNS, CDR2 SASEGT. With V trimmed by 6 bases and J by 0 bases, 4 bases remained unmatched. CDR3 length: 14 amino acids. For the CDR3, the DNA is TGTGCCAGCAGGCGGGACAGCGTGAACACTGAAGCTTTCTTT. This gives the protein CASRRDSVNTEAFF.

This clonotype was seen ten or more times. The chain uses TRBV5-1 and TRBJ1-1; D possibly corresponds to TRBD1 (6 bases). Trimming took 4 bases from V and 1 from J, leaving 17 bases between them. Germline values: CDR1 SGHRS, CDR2 YFSETQ. The CDR3 has 16 amino acids. CDR3 loop: CASSLTGTLQNTEAFF. CDR3 bases: TGCGCCAGCAGCCTCACGGGGACACTGCAGAACACTGAAGCTTTCTTT. Supplemented by reference TRBV5-1 and TRBJ1-1, the full variable domain reads KAGVTQTPRYLIKTRGQQVTLSCSPISGHRSVSWYQQTPGQGLQFLFEYFSETQRNKGNFPGRFSGRQFSNSRSEMNVSTLELGDSALYLCASSLTGTLQNTEAFFGQGTRLTVV.

This clonotype came up many times. The V call is TRBV4-1, the J call TRBJ2-4; D may match TRBD1 or TRBD2 (6 bases each). This CDR3 comprises 16 residues. Trimming took off 2 bases at V and 3 bases at J, with 14 bases between the two ends. The germline CDR1 and CDR2 sequences are MGHRA and YSYEKL. The CDR3 is CASSQHGGQGKNIQYF. CDR3 nucleotide sequence: TGCGCCAGCAGCCAACACGGGGGCCAGGGCAAAAACATTCAGTACTTC.

This clonotype was recorded many times. This chain joins TRBV7-2 and TRBJ1-2; D is possibly TRBD1 (6 bases). The germline CDR1 and CDR2 sequences are SGHTA and FQGNSA. The ends were cut back, 5 bases at V and 4 bases at J, with 11 bases in the middle. The CDR3 loop spans 13 amino acids. Here the CDR3 DNA reads TGTGCCAGCAGCGGAGACAGGCGCTATGGCTACACCTTC. Its translation: CASSGDRRYGYTF.